Listed here is a single T cell receptor (beta chain). Germline CDR1 reads LNHDA; CDR2 reads SQIVND (reference sequence). V was pared by 1 base and J by 5 bases, with 13 bases of the junction left unmatched. CDR3 length equals 18 residues. This specimen belongs to a study of blood T cell repertoires in COVID-19. Background on the study: The United States, Italy and Spain were the sources of the acute and convalescent COVID-19 samples.

The protocol was immunoSEQ multiplex PCR, while the TCRdb copy is restricted to in-frame clones and leaves out a portion. Of about 78,000 clones listed, around nine tenths are singletons. The chain is built from TRBV19 and TRBJ2-1, with 8 bases fitting TRBD2. The sequenced sample was peripheral blood. This receptor was obtained from a man aged 45-60 years with active or convalescent COVID-19. The CDR3 reads CASSIAGRGAPLNNEQFF. CDR3 nucleotides: TGTGCCAGTAGTATAGCTGGGCGGGGGGCCCCACTCAACAATGAGCAGTTCTTC.